This T cell receptor beta chain derives from a study of T cells in Graves' hyperthyroidism and ophthalmopathy. General study points: Before onset, by a median of approximately 6.8 months, the model predicted ophthalmopathy. Among thyroid clonotypes expanded above 0.001, most also appeared in blood.

The hyperthyroidism patients had all been newly diagnosed, and their disease duration was under 2 months. Their ages ranged from 18 to 65 years. With respect to this clonotype: Its specificity is not known.

The CDR3 runs to 15 residues. The ends were cut back, 5 bases at V and 3 bases at J, with 16 bases in the middle. The CDR3 regions of TCR beta were amplified from RNA transcripts. Initially, a first-round RT-PCR of the TCR CDR3 employed the HTBI primer set. TCRdb recomputed calls from the multiplex PCR reads with MiXCR, one row per CDR3 protein. This table has under 700,000 distinct CDR3 sequences, 35% to 55% appearing once. Sequencing was done on a sample of peripheral blood or thyroid tissue (not recorded which). The chain is built from TRBV12-3 or TRBV12-4 and TRBJ2-5; D could derive from TRBD1 or TRBD2 (5 bases each). The source of this sequence is a young woman with Graves' hyperthyroidism. CDR3 nucleotides: TGTGCCAGCAGTGTTCAGGGAGTAGCGAAAGAGACCCAGTACTTC. It translates to CASSVQGVAKETQYF.